The rows below give T cell receptor beta chains drawn from one sample of a study of CD8+ T cells in alopecia areata. TCRdb's table, derived via immunoSEQ multiplex PCR, lists solely in-frame clones and lacks some. The table lists some 170,000 clones, 65% to 75% of them singletons. Here the sequenced sample was CD8+ T cells sorted from blood, taken at week 0. The receptors were gathered from a human donor with alopecia areata. The CDR3 runs from the conserved cysteine through the conserved F or W. Fields, in order: J gene, clone size, V gene, D gene, CDR3 DNA, CDR3 protein. The D gene is left open where the match is weak. Part of the rows lack a size; the others show once, few, many or a class for expanded clones.

j_gene: TRBJ2-1; abundance: .; v_gene: TRBV19; d_gene: .; CDR3nt: TGTGCCAGTAGTATCCTTGGGGGGTTAGCCAATGAGCAGTTCTTC; CDR3aa: CASSILGGLANEQFF
j_gene: TRBJ1-1; abundance: .; v_gene: TRBV30; d_gene: .; CDR3nt: TGTGCCTGGGAAAGCGGCAGAAACACTGAAGCTTTCTTT; CDR3aa: CAWESGRNTEAFF
j_gene: TRBJ2-7; abundance: few; v_gene: TRBV19; d_gene: .; CDR3nt: TGTGCCAGTAGTATTGACCTTAGCTCCTACGAGCAGTACTTC; CDR3aa: CASSIDLSSYEQYF
j_gene: TRBJ2-1; abundance: .; v_gene: TRBV5-1; d_gene: TRBD1; CDR3nt: TGCGCCAGCAGCTTGGGGTCGGGACAGTCCTACAATGAGCAGTTCTTC; CDR3aa: CASSLGSGQSYNEQFF
j_gene: TRBJ1-1; abundance: .; v_gene: TRBV25-1; d_gene: .; CDR3nt: TGTGCCAGCAGTTCGGCAGGGAACACTGAAGCTTTCTTT; CDR3aa: CASSSAGNTEAFF
j_gene: TRBJ2-1; abundance: .; v_gene: TRBV6-5; d_gene: TRBD2; CDR3nt: TGTGCCAGCAGTTACCGGACTAGCGAAAATGAGCAGTTCTTC; CDR3aa: CASSYRTSENEQFF
j_gene: TRBJ1-2; abundance: .; v_gene: TRBV29-1; d_gene: .; CDR3nt: TGCAGCGTCCCCCAGGGTGGCTATGGCTACACCTTC; CDR3aa: CSVPQGGYGYTF
j_gene: TRBJ1-1; abundance: .; v_gene: TRBV11-2; d_gene: TRBD1; CDR3nt: TGTGCCAGCAGCTTATTGACAGGGGTTTGGGCTTTCTTT; CDR3aa: CASSLLTGVWAFF
j_gene: TRBJ2-3; abundance: .; v_gene: TRBV7-9; d_gene: .; CDR3nt: TGTGCCAGCAGCTTTTCAGGCTCCATATCGAGAACAGATACGCAGTATTTT; CDR3aa: CASSFSGSISRTDTQYF
j_gene: TRBJ2-7; abundance: few; v_gene: TRBV5-1; d_gene: .; CDR3nt: TGCGCCAGCAGCAAAACAGCTTACGTAGGTGAGCAGTACTTC; CDR3aa: CASSKTAYVGEQYF
j_gene: TRBJ2-4; abundance: .; v_gene: TRBV7-8; d_gene: .; CDR3nt: TGTGCCAGCAGCCACAAGCCCGGGACGACCAAAAACATTCAGTACTTC; CDR3aa: CASSHKPGTTKNIQYF
j_gene: TRBJ1-2; abundance: .; v_gene: TRBV7-8; d_gene: .; CDR3nt: TGTGCCAGCAGCTTAGGCCCTCGGGGGGATTTCGTCTATGGCTACACCTTC; CDR3aa: CASSLGPRGDFVYGYTF
j_gene: TRBJ1-2; abundance: .; v_gene: TRBV14; d_gene: .; CDR3nt: TGTGCCAGCAGCCAAGATCGATGGCCGTTCCATGGCTACACCTTC; CDR3aa: CASSQDRWPFHGYTF
j_gene: TRBJ2-3; abundance: few; v_gene: TRBV4-1; d_gene: TRBD2; CDR3nt: TGCGCCAGCAGCCACGACCGAGGACTAGCGGGGCTTAGCACAGATACGCAGTATTTT; CDR3aa: CASSHDRGLAGLSTDTQYF
j_gene: TRBJ1-2; abundance: .; v_gene: TRBV29-1; d_gene: TRBD1; CDR3nt: TGCAGCGTTGAGACAGGGACTGAATATGGCTACACCTTC; CDR3aa: CSVETGTEYGYTF
j_gene: TRBJ2-1; abundance: .; v_gene: TRBV2; d_gene: .; CDR3nt: TGTGCCAGCAGTGGCAACAGCAATGAGCAGTTCTTC; CDR3aa: CASSGNSNEQFF
j_gene: TRBJ1-4; abundance: .; v_gene: TRBV27; d_gene: TRBD1; CDR3nt: TGTGCCAGCAGTTTATGGACAGGGGGAGGTGAAAAACTGTTTTTT; CDR3aa: CASSLWTGGGEKLFF
j_gene: TRBJ1-2; abundance: .; v_gene: TRBV30; d_gene: .; CDR3nt: TGTGCCGGTAACATCAGGGGAGCGGCTAACTATGGCTACACCTTC; CDR3aa: CAGNIRGAANYGYTF
j_gene: TRBJ1-2; abundance: .; v_gene: TRBV9; d_gene: .; CDR3nt: TGTGCCAGCAGCGACCGCGGCAGGGGAAGAGATGGCTACACCTTC; CDR3aa: CASSDRGRGRDGYTF
j_gene: TRBJ1-3; abundance: .; v_gene: TRBV29-1; d_gene: .; CDR3nt: TGCAGCGCAGGCGTCTCTGGAAACACCATATATTTT; CDR3aa: CSAGVSGNTIYF
j_gene: TRBJ1-1; abundance: .; v_gene: TRBV4-1; d_gene: .; CDR3nt: TGCGCCAGCAGCCAAGATATCGGCAGGTGGGGCACTGAAGCTTTCTTT; CDR3aa: CASSQDIGRWGTEAFF
j_gene: TRBJ2-5; abundance: few; v_gene: TRBV7-2; d_gene: .; CDR3nt: TGTGCCAGCAGCTTAATTCCAGCTTACCAAGAGACCCAGTACTTC; CDR3aa: CASSLIPAYQETQYF
j_gene: TRBJ2-5; abundance: .; v_gene: TRBV19; d_gene: .; CDR3nt: TGTGCCAGTAGTACCTTCGGGGGGCGTGGGCAAGAGACCCAGTACTTC; CDR3aa: CASSTFGGRGQETQYF
j_gene: TRBJ2-1; abundance: .; v_gene: TRBV29-1; d_gene: TRBD2; CDR3nt: TGCAGCACCAGCGGGACTAGCGTCAATGAGCAGTTCTTC; CDR3aa: CSTSGTSVNEQFF
j_gene: TRBJ1-5; abundance: once; v_gene: TRBV6-1; d_gene: TRBD1; CDR3nt: TGTGCCAGCTATGACAGGGTCCGCAATCAGCCCCAGCATTTT; CDR3aa: CASYDRVRNQPQHF
j_gene: TRBJ1-1; abundance: .; v_gene: TRBV27; d_gene: .; CDR3nt: TGTGCCAGCAGGGAGGGAGGTACTGAAGCTTTCTTT; CDR3aa: CASREGGTEAFF
j_gene: TRBJ2-7; abundance: .; v_gene: TRBV30; d_gene: .; CDR3nt: TGTGCCTGGAGTGCGAGAGGCTACTCCTACGAGCAGTACTTC; CDR3aa: CAWSARGYSYEQYF
j_gene: TRBJ2-5; abundance: once; v_gene: TRBV30; d_gene: .; CDR3nt: TGTGCCTGGAGTGTAGGGTCAGGGGTCCAAGAGACCCAGTACTTC; CDR3aa: CAWSVGSGVQETQYF
j_gene: TRBJ1-2; abundance: .; v_gene: TRBV6-6; d_gene: .; CDR3nt: TGTGCCAGCAGTTACTCGACCGGGGGGCAATCGTATGGCTACACCTTC; CDR3aa: CASSYSTGGQSYGYTF
j_gene: TRBJ1-2; abundance: few; v_gene: TRBV25-1; d_gene: .; CDR3nt: TGTGCCACGGGGGGGGACTATGGCTACACCTTC; CDR3aa: CATGGDYGYTF
j_gene: TRBJ1-2; abundance: .; v_gene: TRBV2; d_gene: TRBD1; CDR3nt: TGTGCCATGGAGGGAGACAGGGTCGGTGATGGCTACACCTTC; CDR3aa: CAMEGDRVGDGYTF
j_gene: TRBJ2-7; abundance: .; v_gene: TRBV5-1; d_gene: .; CDR3nt: TGCGCCAGCAGCTTGGGAGGAACCGAAGACGAGCAGTACTTC; CDR3aa: CASSLGGTEDEQYF
j_gene: TRBJ2-1; abundance: .; v_gene: TRBV2; d_gene: .; CDR3nt: TGTGCCACAAACTACCTGGGCAATGAGCAGTTCTTC; CDR3aa: CATNYLGNEQFF
j_gene: TRBJ2-7; abundance: .; v_gene: TRBV6-6; d_gene: TRBD2; CDR3nt: TGTGCCAGCAGTTACAGTCTAGCGGTCGCCTACGAGCAGTACTTC; CDR3aa: CASSYSLAVAYEQYF
j_gene: TRBJ2-7; abundance: .; v_gene: TRBV9; d_gene: TRBD2; CDR3nt: TGTGCCAGCAGCGTAACCTCGGGACTAGGGAGCGAGCAGTACTTC; CDR3aa: CASSVTSGLGSEQYF
j_gene: TRBJ1-3; abundance: .; v_gene: TRBV29-1; d_gene: TRBD1; CDR3nt: TGCAGCGTTGAAGATGCCGGGACAGGGGGCGGAAACACCATATATTTT; CDR3aa: CSVEDAGTGGGNTIYF
j_gene: TRBJ2-2; abundance: .; v_gene: TRBV2; d_gene: TRBD2; CDR3nt: TGTGCCAGCAGTGCGAGACTAGCGGCCGGGGAGCTGTTTTTT; CDR3aa: CASSARLAAGELFF
j_gene: TRBJ2-3; abundance: .; v_gene: TRBV2; d_gene: TRBD1; CDR3nt: TGTGCCAGCAGTGGCCGGGACAGGGGGTTACCAGATACGCAGTATTTT; CDR3aa: CASSGRDRGLPDTQYF
j_gene: TRBJ2-1; abundance: .; v_gene: TRBV7-6; d_gene: TRBD2; CDR3nt: TGTGCCAGCAGCTTACTGGGCGGGGGGTATTCAAATGAGCAGTTCTTC; CDR3aa: CASSLLGGGYSNEQFF
j_gene: TRBJ2-4; abundance: .; v_gene: TRBV5-1; d_gene: .; CDR3nt: TGCGCCAGCAGCAGCTACCTACAGGTACCGGGGAACATTCAGTACTTC; CDR3aa: CASSSYLQVPGNIQYF
j_gene: TRBJ1-1; abundance: .; v_gene: TRBV30; d_gene: .; CDR3nt: TGTGCCTGGAAGCCGGCCCCCATGAACACTGAAGCTTTCTTT; CDR3aa: CAWKPAPMNTEAFF
j_gene: TRBJ2-7; abundance: .; v_gene: TRBV2; d_gene: TRBD2; CDR3nt: TGTGCCAAGGGGGAGGGACTAGCGGTGGATGGCTCCTACGAGCAGTACTTC; CDR3aa: CAKGEGLAVDGSYEQYF
j_gene: TRBJ1-1; abundance: .; v_gene: TRBV29-1; d_gene: .; CDR3nt: TGCAGCGGAGGACGGATGGGGAACACTGAAGCTTTCTTT; CDR3aa: CSGGRMGNTEAFF
j_gene: TRBJ2-4; abundance: .; v_gene: TRBV29-1; d_gene: TRBD1; CDR3nt: TGCAGCGTTGAAGATCCCGGGACAGGGGTTCTTTCATCGGCCAAAAACATTCAGTACTTC; CDR3aa: CSVEDPGTGVLSSAKNIQYF
j_gene: TRBJ1-2; abundance: once; v_gene: TRBV10-2; d_gene: .; CDR3nt: TGCGCCAGCAGTGAGTTGGGAGGGGAAGGCTACACCTTC; CDR3aa: CASSELGGEGYTF
j_gene: TRBJ2-7; abundance: .; v_gene: TRBV27; d_gene: TRBD2; CDR3nt: TGTGCCAGCAGGGGGAGGGGCGAGCAGTACTTC; CDR3aa: CASRGRGEQYF
j_gene: TRBJ2-2; abundance: .; v_gene: TRBV2; d_gene: .; CDR3nt: TGTGCCAGCATAAATGCTCCCGGGGAGCTGTTTTTT; CDR3aa: CASINAPGELFF